This T cell receptor (beta chain) is drawn from a study of cytomegalovirus exposure and HLA in healthy donors. Study results and caveats: No immune exposure information besides CMV serostatus was available. Clonal expansion was found to be greater in HLA-associated TCR beta chains than in equally common others in a later analysis.

Concerning this clone itself: Its antigen is not known.

The CDR3 has 18 residues. Primers included in the PCR were 60 Vbeta and 13 Jbeta primers. TCRdb keeps only in-frame clones here, not all; method: immunoSEQ multiplex PCR. The table records about 280,000 clones, 70% to 90% of them present only once. The sequence came from a woman aged 18-30 years in good health and CMV-seronegative. The genes are TRBV21-1 and TRBJ2-1; no check of the table's D call, TRBD2, against the DNA was made. TRBV21-1 is designated a pseudogene. The sample was PBMCs. The CDR3 is CASSKMRGAEGPYNEQFF. The CDR3 DNA reads TGTGCCAGCAGCAAAATGAGGGGAGCGGAGGGGCCCTACAATGAGCAGTTCTTC.